This T cell receptor beta chain emerged from a study of blood T cells in healthy people across ages. Germline V lookup: CDR1 SGHTA, CDR2 FQGNSA. The CDR3 extends over 14 amino acids. V was cut by 5 bases and J by 2 bases, with 10 bases left in between. This clonotype was picked up a small number of times. Through a sample-barcoded 5' primer and a J-beta primer mix, a second PCR was run for roughly 7 to 11 cycles. MiXCR was run by TCRdb on the 5' RACE reads, yielding one entry per CDR3 protein. In the table there are 1.8 million or so distinct CDR3 sequences, roughly two fifths of which are singletons. Drawn from each donor were 7.5 to 10 milliliters of peripheral blood.

Sequencing was carried out using blood. The chain recombines TRBV7-2 with TRBJ1-5; D is uncertain. The receptor was isolated from a human donor in good health. The CDR3 sequence: CASSPFLGNQPQHF. For the CDR3, the DNA is TGTGCCAGCAGCCCCTTTTTGGGCAATCAGCCCCAGCATTTT.